These 23 T cell receptor beta chains were sequenced from one sample in a study of blood T cell repertoires in COVID-19. Some clones are missing from TCRdb's copy, which holds only in-frame ones; the method was immunoSEQ multiplex PCR. The sample has 150,000 or so clones, 65% to 85% seen once. The sequenced sample consisted of PBMCs or T cells enriched from blood (not recorded which). The receptors derive from a woman between 50 and 59 years old in a cohort exposed to, infected with or recovered from COVID-19 (not recorded which).

This clone has just one count. The rearrangement links TRBV7-2 to TRBJ2-5, with 8 bases identical to TRBD1. From germline, CDR1 is SGHTA and CDR2 FQGNSA. J lost 4 bases, V lost 4 bases, and 8 bases had no gene match. The CDR3 length is 15 residues. The CDR3 is CASSSQQGERETQYF. Here the CDR3 DNA reads TGTGCCAGCAGCTCCCAACAGGGGGAGAGAGAGACCCAGTACTTC.

The rearrangement uses TRBV29-1 and TRBJ2-1; 8 bases map to TRBD2. CDR1 is SQVTM and CDR2 is ANQGSEA in the germline V gene. The CDR3 length is 14 residues. V shed 7 bases and J 3 bases; nucleotides not matched to a gene: 8. For the CDR3, the DNA is TGCAGCGCGGGGGGCAGCGGGGGCTACAATGAGCAGTTCTTC. Protein: CSAGGSGGYNEQFF.

The chain uses TRBV27 and TRBJ1-3, with D hard to call. This CDR3 contains 14 residues. V was trimmed by 3 bases and J by 0 bases, leaving 6 bases between them. The germline gives CDR1 MNHEY, CDR2 SMNVEV (reference sequence). The CDR3 nucleotides read TGTGCCAGCAGTTTGAGGAGCTCTGGAAACACCATATATTTT. As protein: CASSLRSSGNTIYF.

The gene calls are TRBV28 and TRBJ1-1; 8 nucleotides match TRBD1. After removal of 4 bases from V and 2 bases from J, the junction contained 3 bases not matched to a gene. From germline, CDR1 is MDHEN and CDR2 SYDVKM. The CDR3 is 14 residues long. CDR3 residues: CASSSDRGNTEAFF. CDR3 nucleotide sequence: TGTGCCAGCAGTTCCGACAGGGGCAACACTGAAGCTTTCTTT.

Here the CDR3 reads CASSYRGSNQPQHF. Here the CDR3 DNA reads TGTGCCAGCAGTTACAGGGGTAGCAATCAGCCCCAGCATTTT. V is TRBV2 and J is TRBJ1-5, with TRBD1 matching over 7 bases. CDR3 length: 14 residues. The germline V gene encodes CDR1 SNHLY and CDR2 FYNNEI. The trim removed 5 bases at V and 0 bases at J, leaving 1 base unmatched.

This clone has just a few counts. This rearrangement joins TRBV10-3 to TRBJ2-2; 8 positions agree with TRBD2. The CDR3 consists of 13 residues. CDR1 is ENHRY and CDR2 is SYGVKD in the germline V gene. V was clipped by 7 bases and J by 5 bases; unmatched bases: 3. CDR3: CAINPSGTGELFF. Here the CDR3 DNA reads TGTGCCATCAATCCTAGCGGGACCGGGGAGCTGTTTTTT.

This chain uses TRBV25-1 with TRBJ2-1; no firm D call. The CDR3 sequence is 11 residues long. CDR1 and CDR2 (germline): MGHDK, SYGVNS. V dropped 4 bases and J dropped 8 bases, with 6 bases sitting between them. The CDR3 bases are TGTGCCAGCAGTGGCAGTGATGAGCAGTTCTTC. As protein: CASSGSDEQFF.

J is TRBJ1-5 and V is TRBV28; TRBD1 might be the D (6 bases). The CDR3 runs 15 residues. Germline CDR1 is MDHEN and CDR2 is SYDVKM. With 3 bases removed from V and 5 bases from J, the gap between germline ends came to 14 bases. CDR3 sequence reads: CASSFGTGIHQPQHF. In nucleotides, the CDR3 is TGTGCCAGCAGTTTTGGAACAGGGATTCATCAGCCCCAGCATTTT.

This clone was counted a few times. The chain joins TRBV7-9 to TRBJ2-2; TRBD2 agrees at 8 bases. The germline V gene has CDR1 SEHNR and CDR2 FQNEAQ (reference sequence). The CDR3 loop spans 17 amino acids. The ends lost 2 bases at V and 0 bases at J; junction bases unmatched: 5. The CDR3 sequence: CASSLIVAGTNTGELFF. The CDR3 coding sequence is TGTGCCAGCAGCTTAATCGTAGCGGGGACGAACACCGGGGAGCTGTTTTTT.

The chain employs TRBV15 and TRBJ1-2; D is unresolved. This CDR3 comprises 15 residues. V dropped 4 bases and J dropped 5 bases, with 17 bases sitting between them. The V gene's germline CDR1 is LNHNV and CDR2 YYDKDF (reference sequence). CDR3 protein: CATSKPGWEGYGYTF. In DNA form, the CDR3 reads TGTGCCACCAGCAAGCCGGGCTGGGAGGGTTATGGCTACACCTTC. The complete variable domain, with remaining parts taken from reference TRBV15 and TRBJ1-2, reads DAMVIQNPRYQVTQFGKPVTLSCSQTLNHNVMYWYQQKSSQAPKLLFHYYDKDFNNEADTPDNFQSRRPNTSFCFLDIRSPGLGDTAMYLCATSKPGWEGYGYTFGSGTRLTVV.

The J gene is TRBJ2-3, the V gene TRBV27; 7 bases fit TRBD1. Germline V gene lookup returns CDR1 MNHEY and CDR2 SMNVEV (reference sequence). The V gene end was trimmed by 4 bases and the J gene end by 5 bases; junction bases not matched to a gene: 9. The CDR3 consists of 15 residues. This CDR3 reads CASSSWTGGQDTQYF. CDR3 sequence (DNA): TGTGCCAGCAGTTCCTGGACAGGAGGCCAAGATACGCAGTATTTT.

This chain joins TRBV7-9 and TRBJ1-5, with D tentatively TRBD1 (5 bases). The CDR3 runs to 17 residues. Trimming pared 4 bases from V and 1 base from J, leaving 17 bases between. The germline gives CDR1 SEHNR, CDR2 FQNEAQ (reference sequence). In nucleotides, the CDR3 is TGTGCCAGCAGCTCTGAGTTGGCAGGGCCGAGCAATCAGCCCCAGCATTTT. The encoded protein is CASSSELAGPSNQPQHF.

J is TRBJ2-5 and V is TRBV5-4; no definite D call. The CDR3 totals 13 residues. The germline CDR1 and CDR2 sequences are SGHNT and YYREEE (reference sequence). Trimming left V 0 bases short and J 5 bases short, with 8 bases between. Written as DNA, the CDR3 is TGTGCCAGCAGCTTGGACGGTTCGGAGACCCAGTACTTC. Amino acids: CASSLDGSETQYF.

The chain links TRBV5-4 to TRBJ1-2; no clear D. The CDR3 is 15 amino acids. Trimming took 5 bases from V and 6 from J, leaving 20 bases between them. Germline V CDR1 and CDR2: SGHNT, YYREEE (reference sequence). CDR3 in DNA: TGTGCCAGCAGTCCTAACCTAGGCGGGCTCAATGGCTACACCTTC. Translating gives CASSPNLGGLNGYTF. Full variable domain (outside the CDR3, taken from reference TRBV5-4 and TRBJ1-2): ETGVTQSPTHLIKTRGQQVTLRCSSQSGHNTVSWYQQALGQGPQFIFQYYREEENGRGNFPPRFSGLQFPNYSSELNVNALELDDSALYLCASSPNLGGLNGYTFGSGTRLTVV.

This clone was observed once. The chain is built from TRBV27 and TRBJ1-1; perhaps TRBD1 as D (6 bases). V lost 5 bases and J lost 0, with 16 bases in between. Germline V gene data show CDR1 as MNHEY and CDR2 as SMNVEV (reference sequence). This CDR3 comprises 16 residues. The CDR3 nucleotides read TGTGCCAGCAGTCCAAATCCACAGGGAATGAACACTGAAGCTTTCTTT. Translated: CASSPNPQGMNTEAFF.

This chain connects TRBV29-1 to TRBJ2-1, with a weak D call TRBD2 (6 bases). The germline V gene encodes CDR1 SQVTM and CDR2 ANQGSEA. The CDR3 totals 13 residues. V lost 6 bases, J lost 5 bases, and 14 bases lay in between. In DNA, the CDR3 is TGCAGCGTCCGCACGGGACTGAACAATGAGCAGTTCTTC. It yields the protein CSVRTGLNNEQFF.

This clone occurred once. V gene TRBV27 combines with J gene TRBJ1-1; D ambiguous. Germline assignment: CDR1 MNHEY and CDR2 SMNVEV (reference sequence). Trimming cost V 10 bases and J 5 bases, with 8 bases left between them. The CDR3 has 10 amino acids. Written as DNA, the CDR3 is TGTGCCACCAAAAATACTGAAGCTTTCTTT. Protein: CATKNTEAFF.

This chain uses TRBV28 with TRBJ1-2, with unresolved D. Germline V gene sequence: CDR1 MDHEN, CDR2 SYDVKM. V lost 2 bases and J 2 bases, leaving 6 bases between the germline ends. The CDR3 has 13 amino acids. DNA of the CDR3: TGTGCCAGCAGTTTACCGGGGAACTATGGCTACACCTTC. This encodes CASSLPGNYGYTF.

V is TRBV4-3 and J is TRBJ2-3; 9 bases agree with TRBD2. Losses at the gene ends were 4 bases for V and 0 bases for J; bases not matched to a gene: 5. Germline V gene data show CDR1 as LGHNA and CDR2 as YSLEER. The CDR3 spans 16 residues. The CDR3 DNA reads TGCGCCAGCAGCCGGCGACTAGCGGCCAGCACAGATACGCAGTATTTT. This codes for CASSRRLAASTDTQYF.

The V gene is TRBV11-2, the J gene TRBJ1-4; no definite D call. This CDR3 region has 15 residues. The germline V gene has CDR1 SGHAT and CDR2 FQNNGV. Trimming left V 1 base short and J 4 bases short, with 10 bases between. CDR3 DNA sequence: TGTGCCAGCAGCTTAGGCCGCCCTAATAATGAAAAACTGTTTTTT. This codes for CASSLGRPNNEKLFF.

V usage is TRBV3-1 (or the pseudogene TRBV3-2) and J usage is TRBJ1-3; D may be TRBD1 (5 bases). Germline V gene sequence: CDR1 LGHDT, CDR2 YNNKEL (reference sequence). This CDR3 spans 17 amino acids. V was shortened by 5 bases and J by 2 bases, with 19 bases between the two germline ends. The DNA for the CDR3 is TGTGCCAGCAGCTCAGGACGGGGGGTGGCGGCTGGAAACACCATATATTTT. Translation gives CASSSGRGVAAGNTIYF.

This chain links TRBV2 with TRBJ1-1; tentatively, D is TRBD1 (5 bases). V was shortened by 3 bases and J by 0 bases, with 11 bases between the two germline ends. From germline, CDR1 is SNHLY and CDR2 FYNNEI. CDR3 length equals 15 residues. The CDR3 DNA is TGTGCCAGCAGTGATTTCGGGGGGATGAACACTGAAGCTTTCTTT. This translates into CASSDFGGMNTEAFF.

This chain links TRBV5-4 with TRBJ1-1; a weak D match, TRBD1 (5 bases). V was pared by 2 bases and J by 5 bases, with 19 bases between. Germline V gene lookup returns CDR1 SGHNT and CDR2 YYREEE (reference sequence). The CDR3 spans 16 residues. The CDR3 protein is CASSLGPALGATEAFF. CDR3 nucleotide sequence: TGTGCCAGCAGCTTAGGGCCCGCCCTAGGGGCGACTGAAGCTTTCTTT.